The source of this T cell receptor (beta chain) is a study of CD8+ T cells in alopecia areata. Investigators isolated RNA and reverse transcribed it into cDNA to act as the sequencing template. Data came from immunoSEQ multiplex PCR; TCRdb stores just in-frame clones and leaves some out. The sample includes about 190,000 clones, 45% to 65% of them seen just once. A few counts support this clone. Treatment: oral pan-JAK inhibitor, 5-10 mg twice daily. It was from alopecia areata patients that lesional scalp punch biopsies and peripheral blood were collected. The CDR3 totals 16 residues. V lost 3 bases, J lost 4 bases, and 8 bases stayed unmatched. Germline values: CDR1 KGHSH, CDR2 LQKENI.

The TCR comes from a human donor with alopecia areata. This specimen was CD4+ T cells sorted from blood, taken at week 4, from a patient treated with tofacitinib. J is TRBJ1-2 and V is TRBV18, with 10 bases aligning to TRBD1. Written as DNA, the CDR3 is TGTGCCAGCTCACCGGGTCAAGGACAGGGGGGCTATGGCTACACCTTC. Translated: CASSPGQGQGGYGYTF.